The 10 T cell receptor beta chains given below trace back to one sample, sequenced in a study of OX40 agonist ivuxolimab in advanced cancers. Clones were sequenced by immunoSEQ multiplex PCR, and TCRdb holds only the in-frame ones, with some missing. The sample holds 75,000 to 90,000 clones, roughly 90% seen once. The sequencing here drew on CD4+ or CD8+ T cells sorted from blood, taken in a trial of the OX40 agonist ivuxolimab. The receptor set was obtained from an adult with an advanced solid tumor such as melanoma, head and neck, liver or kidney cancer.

The DNA of the CDR3 is TGTGCCAGCGGTGGGAGGAGTTCTTCTGGAAACACCATATATTTT. Its translation: CASGGRSSSGNTIYF. This chain links TRBV7-2 with TRBJ1-3; D unclear. V was pared by 8 bases and J by 1 base, with 15 bases between. Germline-derived CDR1 and CDR2 are SGHTA and FQGNSA. The CDR3 consists of 15 residues.

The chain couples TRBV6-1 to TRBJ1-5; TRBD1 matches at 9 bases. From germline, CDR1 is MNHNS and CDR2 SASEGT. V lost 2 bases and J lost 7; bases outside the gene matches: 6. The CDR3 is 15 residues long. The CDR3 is CASSEMGTGLQPQHF. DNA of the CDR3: TGTGCCAGCAGTGAAATGGGGACAGGGTTACAGCCCCAGCATTTT.

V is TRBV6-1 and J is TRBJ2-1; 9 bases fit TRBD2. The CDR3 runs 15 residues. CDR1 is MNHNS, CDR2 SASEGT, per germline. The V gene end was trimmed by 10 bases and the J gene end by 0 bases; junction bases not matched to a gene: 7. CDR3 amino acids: CANARTSASYNEQFF. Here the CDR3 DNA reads TGTGCCAACGCCAGGACTAGCGCCTCCTACAATGAGCAGTTCTTC.

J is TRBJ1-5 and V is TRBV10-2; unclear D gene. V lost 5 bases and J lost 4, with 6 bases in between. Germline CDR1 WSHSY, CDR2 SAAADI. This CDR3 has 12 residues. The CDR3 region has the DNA TGCGCCAGCAGTCCTCGAAATCAGCCCCAGCATTTT. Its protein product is CASSPRNQPQHF.

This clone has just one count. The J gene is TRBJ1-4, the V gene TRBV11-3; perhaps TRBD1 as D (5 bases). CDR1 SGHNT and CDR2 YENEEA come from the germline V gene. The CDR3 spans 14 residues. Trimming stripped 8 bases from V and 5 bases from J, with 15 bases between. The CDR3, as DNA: TGTGCCAGCTCCGGGCAGGGAGGGAATGAAAAACTGTTTTTT. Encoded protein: CASSGQGGNEKLFF.

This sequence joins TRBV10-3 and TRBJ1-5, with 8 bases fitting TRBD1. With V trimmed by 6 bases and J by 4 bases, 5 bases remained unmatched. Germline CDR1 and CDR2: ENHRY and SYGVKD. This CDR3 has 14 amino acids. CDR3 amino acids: CAIRGTGRNQPQHF. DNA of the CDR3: TGTGCCATCAGGGGGACAGGTAGGAATCAGCCCCAGCATTTT.

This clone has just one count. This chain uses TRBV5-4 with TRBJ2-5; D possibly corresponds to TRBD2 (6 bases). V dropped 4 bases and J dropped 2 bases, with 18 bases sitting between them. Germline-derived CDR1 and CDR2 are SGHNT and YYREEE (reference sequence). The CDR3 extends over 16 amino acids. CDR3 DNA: TGTGCCAGCAGCCAAGATTTTGCGGGGAAACAAGAGACCCAGTACTTC. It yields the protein CASSQDFAGKQETQYF.

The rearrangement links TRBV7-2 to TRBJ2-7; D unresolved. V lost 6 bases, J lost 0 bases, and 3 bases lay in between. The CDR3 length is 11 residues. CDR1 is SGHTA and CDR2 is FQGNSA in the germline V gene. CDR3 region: CASRNSYEQYF. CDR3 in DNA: TGTGCCAGCAGGAACTCCTACGAGCAGTACTTC. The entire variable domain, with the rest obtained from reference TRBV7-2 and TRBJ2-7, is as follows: GAGVSQSPSNKVTEKGKDVELRCDPISGHTALYWYRQSLGQGLEFLIYFQGNSAPDKSGLPSDRFSAERTGGSVSTLTIQRTQQEDSAVYLCASRNSYEQYFGPGTRLTVT.

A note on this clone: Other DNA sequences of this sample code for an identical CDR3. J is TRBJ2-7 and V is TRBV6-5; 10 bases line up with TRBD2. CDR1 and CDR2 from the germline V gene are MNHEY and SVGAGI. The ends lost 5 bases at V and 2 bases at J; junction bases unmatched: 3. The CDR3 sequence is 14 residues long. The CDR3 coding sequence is TGTGCCAGCAGTCGGCTAGCGGGGGCCTACGAGCAGTACTTC. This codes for CASSRLAGAYEQYF.

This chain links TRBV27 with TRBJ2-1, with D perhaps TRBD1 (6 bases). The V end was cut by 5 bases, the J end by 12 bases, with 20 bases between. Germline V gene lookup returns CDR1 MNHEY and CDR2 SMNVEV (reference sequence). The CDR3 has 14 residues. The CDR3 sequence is CASSDGALLGGQFF. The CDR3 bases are TGTGCCAGCAGTGACGGGGCCCTCTTAGGGGGGCAGTTCTTC.